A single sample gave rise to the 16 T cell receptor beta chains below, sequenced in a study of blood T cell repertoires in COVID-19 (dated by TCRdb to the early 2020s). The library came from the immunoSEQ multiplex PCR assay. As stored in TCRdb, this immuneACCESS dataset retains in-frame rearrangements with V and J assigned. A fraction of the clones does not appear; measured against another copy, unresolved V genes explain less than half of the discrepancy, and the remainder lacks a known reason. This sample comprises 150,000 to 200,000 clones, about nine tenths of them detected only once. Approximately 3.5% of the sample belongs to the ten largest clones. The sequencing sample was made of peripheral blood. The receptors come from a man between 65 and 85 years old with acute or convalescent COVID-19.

CDR3 in DNA: TGTGCCACCAGTGATAGGGACAGGGGGATCGGGGAGCTGTTTTTT. The encoded protein is CATSDRDRGIGELFF. The chain carries TRBV24-1 and TRBJ2-2; TRBD1 agrees at 11 bases. This CDR3 has 15 residues. From germline, CDR1 is KGHDR and CDR2 SFDVKD. The V and J ends lost 3 bases and 7 bases, in that order; junction bases with no gene match: 3.

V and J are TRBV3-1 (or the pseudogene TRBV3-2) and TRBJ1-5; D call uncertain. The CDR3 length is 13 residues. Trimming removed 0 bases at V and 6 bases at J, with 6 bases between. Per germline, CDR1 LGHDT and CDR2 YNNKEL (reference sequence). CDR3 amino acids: CASSQEVSQPQHF. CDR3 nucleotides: TGTGCCAGCAGCCAAGAGGTTAGTCAGCCCCAGCATTTT.

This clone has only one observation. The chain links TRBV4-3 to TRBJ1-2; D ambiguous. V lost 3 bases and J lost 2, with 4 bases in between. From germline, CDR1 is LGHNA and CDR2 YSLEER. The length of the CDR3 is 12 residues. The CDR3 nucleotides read TGCGCCAGCAGCCAGCGGAACTATGGCTACACCTTC. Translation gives CASSQRNYGYTF.

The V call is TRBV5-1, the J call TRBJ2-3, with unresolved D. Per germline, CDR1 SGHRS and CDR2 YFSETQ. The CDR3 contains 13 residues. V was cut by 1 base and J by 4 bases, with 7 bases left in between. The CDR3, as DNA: TGCGCCAGCAGCTTGCAGGATCCAGATACGCAGTATTTT. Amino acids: CASSLQDPDTQYF.

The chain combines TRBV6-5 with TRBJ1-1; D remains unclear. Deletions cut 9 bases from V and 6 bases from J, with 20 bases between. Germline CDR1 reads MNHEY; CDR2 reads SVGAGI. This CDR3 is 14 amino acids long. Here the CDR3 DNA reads TGTGCCAGTACACCCGGGGTTTCGTTCCCTGAAGCTTTCTTT. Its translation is CASTPGVSFPEAFF.

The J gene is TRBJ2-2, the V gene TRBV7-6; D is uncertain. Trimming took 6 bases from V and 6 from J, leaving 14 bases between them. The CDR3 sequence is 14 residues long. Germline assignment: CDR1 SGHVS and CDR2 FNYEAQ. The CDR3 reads CASRTLAGPGELFF. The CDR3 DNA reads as TGTGCCAGCAGGACCCTGGCTGGGCCCGGGGAGCTGTTTTTT.

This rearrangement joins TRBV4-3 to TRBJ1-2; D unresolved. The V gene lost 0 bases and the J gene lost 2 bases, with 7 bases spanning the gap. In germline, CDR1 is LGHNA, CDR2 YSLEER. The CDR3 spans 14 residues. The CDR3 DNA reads TGCGCCAGCAGCCAAGATCCCAGGAACTATGGCTACACCTTC. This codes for CASSQDPRNYGYTF.

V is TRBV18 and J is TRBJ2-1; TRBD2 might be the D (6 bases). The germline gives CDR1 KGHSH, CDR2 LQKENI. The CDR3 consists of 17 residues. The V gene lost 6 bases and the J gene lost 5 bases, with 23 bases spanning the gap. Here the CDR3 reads CASSPRRSSGGDNEQFF. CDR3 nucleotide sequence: TGTGCCAGCTCGCCTCGACGGTCCAGCGGAGGGGACAATGAGCAGTTCTTC.

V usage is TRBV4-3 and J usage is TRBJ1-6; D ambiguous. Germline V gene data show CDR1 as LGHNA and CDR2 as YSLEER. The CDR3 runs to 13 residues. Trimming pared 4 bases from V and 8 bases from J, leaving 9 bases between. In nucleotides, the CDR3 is TGCGCCAGCAGCCCCCAGGTTGATTCACCCCTCCACTTT. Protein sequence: CASSPQVDSPLHF.

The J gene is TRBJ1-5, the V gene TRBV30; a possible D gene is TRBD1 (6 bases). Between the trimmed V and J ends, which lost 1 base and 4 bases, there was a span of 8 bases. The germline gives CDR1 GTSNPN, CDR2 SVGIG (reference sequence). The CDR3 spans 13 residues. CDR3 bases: TGTGCCTGGAGTGGAGGACAGAATCAGCCCCAGCATTTT. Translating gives CAWSGGQNQPQHF.

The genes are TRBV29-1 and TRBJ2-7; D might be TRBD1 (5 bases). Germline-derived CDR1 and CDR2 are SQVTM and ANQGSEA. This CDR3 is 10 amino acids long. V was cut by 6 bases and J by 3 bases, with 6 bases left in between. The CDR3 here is CSVTDYEQYF. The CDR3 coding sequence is TGCAGCGTGACAGACTACGAGCAGTACTTC.

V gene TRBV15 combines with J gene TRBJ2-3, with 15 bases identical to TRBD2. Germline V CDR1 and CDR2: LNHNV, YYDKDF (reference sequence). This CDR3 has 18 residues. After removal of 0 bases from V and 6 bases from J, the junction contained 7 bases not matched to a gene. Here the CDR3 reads CATSRDLGTSGGRDTQYF. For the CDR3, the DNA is TGTGCCACCAGCAGAGATCTGGGGACTAGCGGGGGGAGGGATACGCAGTATTTT. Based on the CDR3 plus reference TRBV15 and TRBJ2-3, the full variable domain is DAMVIQNPRYQVTQFGKPVTLSCSQTLNHNVMYWYQQKSSQAPKLLFHYYDKDFNNEADTPDNFQSRRPNTSFCFLDIRSPGLGDTAMYLCATSRDLGTSGGRDTQYFGPGTRLTVL.

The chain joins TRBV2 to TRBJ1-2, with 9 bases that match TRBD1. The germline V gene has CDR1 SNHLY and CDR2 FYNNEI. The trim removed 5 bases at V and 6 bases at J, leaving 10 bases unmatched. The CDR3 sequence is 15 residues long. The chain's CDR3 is CASSKLRTGEDGYTF. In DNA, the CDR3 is TGTGCCAGCAGTAAACTCAGGACAGGGGAGGATGGCTACACCTTC.

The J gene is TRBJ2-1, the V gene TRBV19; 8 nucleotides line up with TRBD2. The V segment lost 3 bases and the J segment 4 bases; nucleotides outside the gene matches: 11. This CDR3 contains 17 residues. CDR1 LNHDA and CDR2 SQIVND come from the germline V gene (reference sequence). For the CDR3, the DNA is TGTGCCAGTAGTATTGTAGCGGGGACGGAAATATACAATGAGCAGTTCTTC. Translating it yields CASSIVAGTEIYNEQFF.

The CDR3 coding sequence is TGTGCCAGCAGCGCCCGGACAGGGGTCAATGAGCAGTTCTTC. Translated: CASSARTGVNEQFF. The chain couples TRBV9 to TRBJ2-1, with 9 nucleotides matching TRBD1. This CDR3 has 14 amino acids. Germline V gives CDR1 SGDLS, CDR2 YYNGEE. V was pared by 3 bases and J by 6 bases, with 4 bases of the junction left unmatched.

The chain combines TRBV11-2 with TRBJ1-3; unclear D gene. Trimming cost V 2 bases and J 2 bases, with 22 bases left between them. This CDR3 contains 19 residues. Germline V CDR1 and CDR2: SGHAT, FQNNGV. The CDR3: CASSLRPAVGRLTGNTIYF. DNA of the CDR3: TGTGCCAGCAGCTTACGCCCTGCAGTTGGGAGACTCACTGGAAACACCATATATTTT.